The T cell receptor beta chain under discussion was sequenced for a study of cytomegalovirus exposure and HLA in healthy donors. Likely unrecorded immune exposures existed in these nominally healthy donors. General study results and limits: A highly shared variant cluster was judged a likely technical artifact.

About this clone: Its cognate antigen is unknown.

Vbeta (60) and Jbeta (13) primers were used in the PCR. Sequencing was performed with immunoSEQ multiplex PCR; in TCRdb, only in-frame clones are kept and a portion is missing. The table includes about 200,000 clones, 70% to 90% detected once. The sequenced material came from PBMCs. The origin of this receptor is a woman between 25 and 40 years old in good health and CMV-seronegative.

CDR3 in amino acids: CASSTRLATDTQYF. CDR3 nucleotides: TGTGCCAGCAGCACAAGACTAGCTACAGATACGCAGTATTTT. This chain uses TRBV7-9 with TRBJ2-3, with 7 bases that match TRBD2. Trimming removed 5 bases from V and 3 bases from J; junction bases left unmatched: 5. Germline V lookup: CDR1 SEHNR, CDR2 FQNEAQ (reference sequence). CDR3 length: 14 residues. The complete variable domain, with remaining parts taken from reference TRBV7-9 and TRBJ2-3, reads DTGVSQNPRHKITKRGQNVTFRCDPISEHNRLYWYRQTLGQGPEFLTYFQNEAQLEKSRLLSDRFSAERPKGSFSTLEIQRTEQGDSAMYLCASSTRLATDTQYFGPGTRLTVL.